The clone carrying this TCR beta chain was detected a few times. MiXCR, applied by TCRdb to the RT-PCR reads, yields one record per CDR3 protein. Counted here are 800,000 to 1,000,000 distinct CDR3 sequences, less than 25% occurring once; the ten biggest clones make up approximately 10%. The sample belongs to a study of response to subunit inactivated influenza vaccine. The sample in question was PBMCs from blood, obtained more than 4 days after vaccination. The sequence came from a man over 45 who received an inactivated influenza vaccine.

CDR3 residues: CASSLNGGPYEQYF. CDR3 coding DNA: TGTGCCAGCAGCTTAAACGGGGGTCCCTACGAGCAGTACTTC. The chain combines TRBV7-2 with TRBJ2-7; D perhaps matches TRBD2 (6 bases). The CDR3 is 14 residues long. V was clipped by 2 bases and J by 2 bases, with 10 bases between them. Germline CDR1 reads SGHTA; CDR2 reads FQGNSA.